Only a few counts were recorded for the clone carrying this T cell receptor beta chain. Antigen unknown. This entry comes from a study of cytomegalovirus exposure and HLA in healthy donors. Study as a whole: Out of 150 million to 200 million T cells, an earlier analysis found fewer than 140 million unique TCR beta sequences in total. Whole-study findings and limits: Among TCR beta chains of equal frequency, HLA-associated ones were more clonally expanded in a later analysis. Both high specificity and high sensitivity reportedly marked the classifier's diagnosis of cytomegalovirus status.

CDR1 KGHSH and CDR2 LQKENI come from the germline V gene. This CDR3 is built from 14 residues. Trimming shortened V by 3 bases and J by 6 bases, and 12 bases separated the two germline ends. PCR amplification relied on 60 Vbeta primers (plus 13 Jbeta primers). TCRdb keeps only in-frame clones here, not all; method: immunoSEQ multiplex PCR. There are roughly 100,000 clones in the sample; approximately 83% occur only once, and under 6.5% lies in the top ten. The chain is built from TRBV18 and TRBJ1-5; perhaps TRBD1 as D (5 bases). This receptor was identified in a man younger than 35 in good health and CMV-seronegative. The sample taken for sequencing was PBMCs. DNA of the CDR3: TGTGCCAGCTCACCCGGTCAGGGTGGTCAGCCCCAGCATTTT. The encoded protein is CASSPGQGGQPQHF.